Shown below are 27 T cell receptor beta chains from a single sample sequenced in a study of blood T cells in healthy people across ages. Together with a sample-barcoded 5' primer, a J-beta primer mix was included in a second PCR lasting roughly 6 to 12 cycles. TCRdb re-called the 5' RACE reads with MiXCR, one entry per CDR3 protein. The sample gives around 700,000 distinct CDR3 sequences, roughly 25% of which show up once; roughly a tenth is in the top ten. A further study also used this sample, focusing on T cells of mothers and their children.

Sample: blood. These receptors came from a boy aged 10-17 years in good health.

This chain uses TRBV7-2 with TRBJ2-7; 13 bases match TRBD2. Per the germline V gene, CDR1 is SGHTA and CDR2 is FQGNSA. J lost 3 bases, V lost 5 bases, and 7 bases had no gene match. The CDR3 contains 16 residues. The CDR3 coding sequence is TGTGCCAGCAGCCAGGGACTAGCGGGACCTTTCTACGAGCAGTACTTC. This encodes CASSQGLAGPFYEQYF.

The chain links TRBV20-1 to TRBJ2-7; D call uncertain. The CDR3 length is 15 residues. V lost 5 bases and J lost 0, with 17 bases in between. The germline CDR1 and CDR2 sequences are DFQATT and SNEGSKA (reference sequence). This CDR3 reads CSAGRTAPGSYEQYF. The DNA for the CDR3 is TGCAGTGCTGGCAGAACAGCACCGGGCTCCTACGAGCAGTACTTC.

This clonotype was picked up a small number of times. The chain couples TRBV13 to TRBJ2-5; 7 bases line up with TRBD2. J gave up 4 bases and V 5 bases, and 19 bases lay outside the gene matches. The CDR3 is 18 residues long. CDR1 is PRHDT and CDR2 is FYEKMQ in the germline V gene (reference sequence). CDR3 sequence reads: CASSVRLAVGRFGETQYF. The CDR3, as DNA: TGTGCCAGCAGCGTTAGACTAGCCGTAGGGAGGTTCGGAGAGACCCAGTACTTC.

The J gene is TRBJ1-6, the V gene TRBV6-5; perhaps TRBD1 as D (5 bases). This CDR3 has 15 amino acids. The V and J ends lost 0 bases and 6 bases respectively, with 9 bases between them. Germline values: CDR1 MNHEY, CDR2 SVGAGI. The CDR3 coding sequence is TGTGCCAGCAGTTACTCGGGGCAGCCTAATTCACCCCTCCACTTT. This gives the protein CASSYSGQPNSPLHF.

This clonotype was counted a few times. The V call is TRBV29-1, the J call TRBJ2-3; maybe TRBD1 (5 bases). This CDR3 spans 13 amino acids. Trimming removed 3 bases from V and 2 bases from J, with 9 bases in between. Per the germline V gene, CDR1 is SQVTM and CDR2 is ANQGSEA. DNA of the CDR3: TGCAGCGTTGACGACAGTCCCACAGATACGCAGTATTTT. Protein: CSVDDSPTDTQYF.

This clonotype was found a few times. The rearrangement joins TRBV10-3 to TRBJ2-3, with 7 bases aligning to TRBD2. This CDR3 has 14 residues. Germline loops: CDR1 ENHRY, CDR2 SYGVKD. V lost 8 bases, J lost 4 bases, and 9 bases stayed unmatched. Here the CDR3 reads CAIRSGGVPDTQYF. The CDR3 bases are TGTGCCATCCGGTCGGGGGGAGTCCCAGATACGCAGTATTTT.

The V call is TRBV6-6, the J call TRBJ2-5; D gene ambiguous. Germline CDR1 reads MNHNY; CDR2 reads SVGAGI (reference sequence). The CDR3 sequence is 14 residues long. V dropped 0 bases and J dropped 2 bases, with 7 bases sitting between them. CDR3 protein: CASSYSPIQETQYF. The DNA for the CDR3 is TGTGCCAGCAGTTACTCTCCGATTCAAGAGACCCAGTACTTC.

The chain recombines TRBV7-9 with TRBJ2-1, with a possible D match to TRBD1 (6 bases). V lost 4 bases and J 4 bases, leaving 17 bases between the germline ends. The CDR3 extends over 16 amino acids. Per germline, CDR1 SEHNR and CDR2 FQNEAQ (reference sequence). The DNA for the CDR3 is TGTGCCAGCAGCTCACCCGGGACAAGGAAATACAATGAGCAGTTCTTC. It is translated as CASSSPGTRKYNEQFF.

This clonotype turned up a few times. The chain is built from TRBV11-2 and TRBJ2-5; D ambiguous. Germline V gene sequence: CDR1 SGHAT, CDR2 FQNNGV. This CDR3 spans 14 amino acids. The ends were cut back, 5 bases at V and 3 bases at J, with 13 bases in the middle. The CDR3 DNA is TGTGCCAGCAGCCCCTATGGGCCCGAAGAGACCCAGTACTTC. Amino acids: CASSPYGPEETQYF. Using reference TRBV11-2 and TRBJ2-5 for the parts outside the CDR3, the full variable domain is EAGVAQSPRYKIIEKRQSVAFWCNPISGHATLYWYQQILGQGPKLLIQFQNNGVVDDSQLPKDRFSAERLKGVDSTLKIQPAKLEDSAVYLCASSPYGPEETQYFGPGTRLLVL.

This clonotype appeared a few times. CDR3 residues: CASSSREALAGELFF. The CDR3 nucleotides are TGTGCCAGCAGTTCGAGAGAGGCATTGGCCGGGGAGCTGTTTTTT. The V gene is TRBV28, the J gene TRBJ2-2; D remains unclear. V shed 4 bases and J shed 6 bases, with 15 bases lying between them. This CDR3 spans 15 amino acids. Germline loops: CDR1 MDHEN, CDR2 SYDVKM.

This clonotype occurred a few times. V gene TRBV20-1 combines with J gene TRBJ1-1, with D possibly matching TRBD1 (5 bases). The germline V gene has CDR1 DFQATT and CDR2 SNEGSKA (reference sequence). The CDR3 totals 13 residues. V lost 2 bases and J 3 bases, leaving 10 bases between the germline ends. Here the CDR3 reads CSARSTEHTEAFF. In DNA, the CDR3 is TGCAGTGCTAGATCGACAGAGCACACTGAAGCTTTCTTT.

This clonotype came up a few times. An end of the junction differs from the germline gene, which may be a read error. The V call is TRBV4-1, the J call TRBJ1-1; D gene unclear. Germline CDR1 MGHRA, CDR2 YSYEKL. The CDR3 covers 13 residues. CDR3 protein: CASSQEPNTEAYF. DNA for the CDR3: TGCGCCAGCAGCCAAGAACCGAACACTGAAGCTTACTTT.

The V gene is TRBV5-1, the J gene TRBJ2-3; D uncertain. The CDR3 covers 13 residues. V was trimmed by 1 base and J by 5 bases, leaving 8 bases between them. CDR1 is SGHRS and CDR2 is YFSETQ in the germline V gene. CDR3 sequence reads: CASSLPTLDTQYF. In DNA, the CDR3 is TGCGCCAGCAGCTTGCCTACGTTAGATACGCAGTATTTT.

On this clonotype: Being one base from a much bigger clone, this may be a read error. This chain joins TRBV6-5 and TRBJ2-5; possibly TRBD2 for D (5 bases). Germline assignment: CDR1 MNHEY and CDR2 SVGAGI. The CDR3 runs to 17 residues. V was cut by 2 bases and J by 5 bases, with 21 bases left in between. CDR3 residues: CASSYVPGIKFGETQYF. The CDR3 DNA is TGTGCCAGCAGTTACGTCCCCGGGATAAAATTCGGGGAGACCCAGTACTTC.

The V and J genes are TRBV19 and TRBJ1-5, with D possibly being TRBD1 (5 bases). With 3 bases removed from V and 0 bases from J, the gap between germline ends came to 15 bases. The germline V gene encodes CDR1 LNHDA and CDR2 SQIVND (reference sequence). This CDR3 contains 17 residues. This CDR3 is CASSIDSSYLSNQPQHF. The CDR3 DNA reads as TGTGCCAGTAGTATCGACAGTAGTTATCTTAGCAATCAGCCCCAGCATTTT.

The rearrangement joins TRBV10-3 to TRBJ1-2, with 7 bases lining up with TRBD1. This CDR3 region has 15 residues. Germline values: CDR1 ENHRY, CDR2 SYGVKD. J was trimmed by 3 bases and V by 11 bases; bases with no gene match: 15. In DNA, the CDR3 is TGTGCCGCCCAGCTAACAGGGGACCTATACTATGGCTACACCTTC. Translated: CAAQLTGDLYYGYTF.

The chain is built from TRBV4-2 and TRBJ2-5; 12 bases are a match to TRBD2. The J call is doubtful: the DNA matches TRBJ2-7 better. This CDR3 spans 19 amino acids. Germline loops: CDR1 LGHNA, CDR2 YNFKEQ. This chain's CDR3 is CASSLGLAGRGGRSYEQYF. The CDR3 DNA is TGTGCCAGCAGCCTCGGACTAGCGGGACGGGGGGGACGCTCCTACGAGCAGTACTTC.

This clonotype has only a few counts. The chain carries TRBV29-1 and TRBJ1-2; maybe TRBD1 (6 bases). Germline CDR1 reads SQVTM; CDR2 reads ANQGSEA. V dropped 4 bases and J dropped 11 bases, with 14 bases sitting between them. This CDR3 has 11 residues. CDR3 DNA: TGCAGCGTTGGGGGGGCGCGGGGATACACCTTC. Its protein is CSVGGARGYTF.

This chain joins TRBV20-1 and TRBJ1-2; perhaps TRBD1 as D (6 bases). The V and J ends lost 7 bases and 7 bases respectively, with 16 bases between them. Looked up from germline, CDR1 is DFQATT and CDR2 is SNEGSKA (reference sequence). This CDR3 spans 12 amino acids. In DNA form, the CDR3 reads TGCAGTGTAGCACAGGGTGCGGGTGGCTACACCTTC. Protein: CSVAQGAGGYTF.

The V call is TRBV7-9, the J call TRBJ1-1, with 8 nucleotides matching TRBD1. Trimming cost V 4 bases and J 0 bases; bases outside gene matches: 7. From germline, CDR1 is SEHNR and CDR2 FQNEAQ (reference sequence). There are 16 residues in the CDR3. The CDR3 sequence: CASSSETGVMNTEAFF. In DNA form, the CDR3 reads TGTGCCAGCAGCTCCGAGACAGGGGTAATGAACACTGAAGCTTTCTTT.

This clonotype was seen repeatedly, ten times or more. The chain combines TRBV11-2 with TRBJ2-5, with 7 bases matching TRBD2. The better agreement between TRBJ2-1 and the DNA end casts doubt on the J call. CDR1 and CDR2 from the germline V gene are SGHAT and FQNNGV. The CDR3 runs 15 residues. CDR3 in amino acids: CASSLERGDYNEQFF. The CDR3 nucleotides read TGTGCCAGCAGCTTAGAACGGGGGGACTACAATGAGCAGTTCTTC.

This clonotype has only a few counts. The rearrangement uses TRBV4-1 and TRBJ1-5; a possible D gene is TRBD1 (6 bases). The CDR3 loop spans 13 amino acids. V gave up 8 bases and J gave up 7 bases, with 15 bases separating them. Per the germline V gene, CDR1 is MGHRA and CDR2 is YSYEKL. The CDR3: CASSTETGQPQHF. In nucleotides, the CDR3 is TGCGCCAGCTCCACAGAAACAGGGCAGCCCCAGCATTTT.

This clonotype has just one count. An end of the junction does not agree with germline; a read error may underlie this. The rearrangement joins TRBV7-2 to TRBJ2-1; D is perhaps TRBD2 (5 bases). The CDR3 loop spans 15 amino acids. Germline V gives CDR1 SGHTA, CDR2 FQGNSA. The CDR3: CASSLAARAYNEQFF. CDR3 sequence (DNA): TGTGCCAGCAGCCTAGCAGCGAGAGCCTACAATGAGCAGTTCTTC.

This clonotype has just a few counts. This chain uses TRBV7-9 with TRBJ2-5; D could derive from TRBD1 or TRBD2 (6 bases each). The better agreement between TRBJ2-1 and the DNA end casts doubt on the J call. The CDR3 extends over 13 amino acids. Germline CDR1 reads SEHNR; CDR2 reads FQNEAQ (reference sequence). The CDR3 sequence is CASSQFGGPEQFF. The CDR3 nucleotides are TGTGCCAGCAGCCAGTTCGGGGGCCCTGAGCAGTTCTTC.

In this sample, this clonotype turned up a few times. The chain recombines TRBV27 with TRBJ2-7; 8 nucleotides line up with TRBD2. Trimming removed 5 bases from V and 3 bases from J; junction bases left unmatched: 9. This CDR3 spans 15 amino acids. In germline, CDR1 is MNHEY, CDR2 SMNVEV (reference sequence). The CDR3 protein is CASSILGTSDYEQYF. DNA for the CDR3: TGTGCCAGCAGTATTCTCGGGACTAGTGACTACGAGCAGTACTTC.

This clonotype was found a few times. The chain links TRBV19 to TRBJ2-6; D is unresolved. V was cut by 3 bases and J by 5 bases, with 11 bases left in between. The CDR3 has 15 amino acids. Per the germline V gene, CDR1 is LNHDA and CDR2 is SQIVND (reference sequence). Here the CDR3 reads CASSMEPGWANVLTF. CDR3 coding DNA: TGTGCCAGTAGTATGGAACCGGGCTGGGCCAACGTCCTGACTTTC.

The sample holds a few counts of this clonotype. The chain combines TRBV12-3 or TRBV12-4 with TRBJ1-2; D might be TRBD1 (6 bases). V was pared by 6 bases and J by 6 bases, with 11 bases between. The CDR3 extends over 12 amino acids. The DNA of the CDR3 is TGTGCCAGCAGCCGGACAGATCATGGCTACACCTTC. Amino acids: CASSRTDHGYTF.